The present T cell receptor (beta chain) was sequenced within a study of blood T cell repertoires in COVID-19. In the authors' workflow: Amplified reference gene primers provided the basis for estimating nucleated cell counts. Sequencing was performed with immunoSEQ multiplex PCR; in TCRdb, only in-frame clones are kept and a portion is missing. V, J and clone size were drawn from that table, and D and trimming were deduced from the DNA. Of about 170,000 clones detected, about four fifths appear once; the ten largest clones hold about 12%. Participant age was roughly 18 to 89 years, and participants resided in 24 US areas. Cohorts were based on clinical histories the participants reported. CDR1 is LNHDA, CDR2 SQIVND, per germline (reference sequence). The CDR3 length is 15 residues. V shed 6 bases, J shed 7 bases, and the junction held 10 bases outside the gene matches.

This clonotype was obtained from a man aged 45 to 65 who had recovered from COVID-19. The genes are TRBV19 and TRBJ1-2, with 11 positions matching TRBD1. Sequenced input: PBMCs or T cells enriched from blood (not recorded which). The DNA for the CDR3 is TGTGCCAGTAGCACGGACAGGGGGCAGGTCGGTGGCTACACCTTC. Residues: CASSTDRGQVGGYTF.